The sequence of this T cell receptor (beta chain) was determined in a study of CD8+CD57+ T cells in acquired aplastic anemia. All patients picked for sequencing had shown, by flow cytometry, an expansion of CD8+CD57+ cells. The use of genomic DNA as template underpinned the TCR beta VDJ and CDR3 profiling. MiXCR, run by TCRdb on the reads, gives a single entry per CDR3 protein. The data hold some 200,000 distinct CDR3 sequences, with roughly half observed a single time. Trimming pared 3 bases from V and 3 bases from J, leaving 8 bases between. This CDR3 has 13 amino acids. Sequenced material: sorted CD4+, CD8+, or CD8+CD57+ T cells (not recorded which) from PBMCs. V gene TRBV12-3 or TRBV12-4 combines with J gene TRBJ1-1, with unresolved D. The sequence was collected from a human donor with aplastic anemia. CDR3 DNA sequence: TGTGCCAGCAGTTTTAATGGGGACACTGAAGCTTTCTTT. Its protein product is CASSFNGDTEAFF.